The next 24 T cell receptor beta chains were all read from a single sample in a study of blood T cell repertoires in COVID-19. Profiling relied on immunoSEQ multiplex PCR, and the TCRdb table lists in-frame clones only, not all of them. Of 250,000 to 350,000 clones listed, just under 90% were seen once; the top ten hold roughly 2.8%. The sample consisted of PBMCs or T cells enriched from blood (not recorded which). Receptor source: a woman aged 50 to 60 who had been exposed to COVID-19.

This sequence joins TRBV10-3 and TRBJ2-3, with 10 bases identical to TRBD1. This CDR3 comprises 15 residues. Trimming at V came to 6 bases and at J to 1 base, leaving 4 bases not matched to a gene. The germline gives CDR1 ENHRY, CDR2 SYGVKD. CDR3 nucleotide sequence: TGTGCCATCAGCACCGGGACAGGGGGCACAGATACGCAGTATTTT. Protein product: CAISTGTGGTDTQYF.

This rearrangement joins TRBV3-1 (or the pseudogene TRBV3-2) to TRBJ1-2, with TRBD1 matching 8 bases. The CDR3 is 15 residues long. Germline lookup yields CDR1 LGHDT and CDR2 YNNKEL (reference sequence). With 4 bases clipped from V and 8 bases from J, the junction kept 12 bases outside the gene matches. CDR3 sequence (DNA): TGTGCCAGCAGCCCCTATCCTCAGGGGGCAGGGGGCTACACCTTC. Its translation: CASSPYPQGAGGYTF.

The genes are TRBV20-1 and TRBJ1-4; no firm D call. Germline CDR1 DFQATT, CDR2 SNEGSKA (reference sequence). With 8 bases removed from V and 4 bases from J, the gap between germline ends came to 8 bases. The CDR3 length is 11 residues. For the CDR3, the DNA is TGCAGTAGCAAAATTAATGAAAAACTGTTTTTT. Its protein product is CSSKINEKLFF.

This clone came up a few times. The rearrangement links TRBV4-1 to TRBJ2-7; possible D gene TRBD2, 6 bases. The CDR3 spans 13 residues. Germline V gene data show CDR1 as MGHRA and CDR2 as YSYEKL. V lost 10 bases and J 5 bases, leaving 18 bases between the germline ends. The CDR3 reads CATSWGRGNEQYF. CDR3 coding DNA: TGCGCCACCTCCTGGGGACGGGGGAACGAGCAGTACTTC.

Note on this clone: An end of the junction differs from the germline gene, which may be a read error. The V gene is TRBV11-2, the J gene TRBJ2-5, with 8 bases that match TRBD2. The CDR3 is 15 amino acids. Germline loops: CDR1 SGHAT, CDR2 FQNNGV. CDR3 region: CASSLVGGAQKTQYF. CDR3 in DNA: TGTGCCAGCAGCTTAGTCGGGGGGGCCCAAAAGACCCAGTACTTC.

The rearrangement links TRBV4-2 to TRBJ2-3; D might be TRBD1 (5 bases). Germline values: CDR1 LGHNA, CDR2 YNFKEQ. With 0 bases removed from V and 0 bases from J, the gap between germline ends came to 10 bases. The CDR3 spans 16 residues. CDR3 DNA sequence: TGTGCCAGCAGCCAAGATTTGAAGGGGAGCACAGATACGCAGTATTTT. Protein sequence: CASSQDLKGSTDTQYF.

The gene calls are TRBV25-1 and TRBJ2-1; 8 nucleotides match TRBD1. Looked up from germline, CDR1 is MGHDK and CDR2 is SYGVNS. The CDR3 sequence is 15 residues long. V shed 7 bases, J shed 6 bases, and the junction held 11 bases outside the gene matches. This chain's CDR3 is CASTHTGQGANEQFF. Written as DNA, the CDR3 is TGTGCCAGCACTCACACCGGACAGGGAGCCAATGAGCAGTTCTTC.

The chain combines TRBV5-4 with TRBJ1-2; D is uncertain. Germline loops: CDR1 SGHNT, CDR2 YYREEE (reference sequence). This CDR3 has 14 amino acids. Trimming took off 0 bases at V and 3 bases at J, with 9 bases between the two ends. The CDR3 is CASSLARDYYGYTF. CDR3 in DNA: TGTGCCAGCAGCTTGGCGCGGGATTACTATGGCTACACCTTC.

This clone was counted between two and nine times. The chain recombines TRBV16 with TRBJ2-2; 9 bases agree with TRBD1. This CDR3 spans 13 amino acids. The ends lost 4 bases at V and 7 bases at J; junction bases unmatched: 1. Germline assignment: CDR1 KGHSY and CDR2 FQNENV. CDR3 protein: CASSRQGVGELFF. Here the CDR3 DNA reads TGTGCCAGCAGCCGACAGGGGGTCGGGGAGCTGTTTTTT. Using reference TRBV16 and TRBJ2-2 for the parts outside the CDR3, the full variable domain is GEEVAQTPKHLVRGEGQKAKLYCAPIKGHSYVFWYQQVLKNEFKFLISFQNENVFDETGMPKERFSAKCLPNSPCSLEIQATKLEDSAVYFCASSRQGVGELFFGEGSRLTVL.

V and J are TRBV27 and TRBJ1-6, with 8 bases that match TRBD1. CDR3 size: 13 residues. Germline trimming cut 5 bases from V and 11 bases from J; bases unmatched to any gene: 5. The germline V gene has CDR1 MNHEY and CDR2 SMNVEV (reference sequence). Written as DNA, the CDR3 is TGTGCCAGCAGTGTGGGACAGGCGGCACCCCTCCACTTT. It translates to CASSVGQAAPLHF.

The chain employs TRBV19 and TRBJ1-5, with 7 bases identical to TRBD1. This CDR3 spans 16 amino acids. V was pared by 3 bases and J by 1 base, with 6 bases of the junction left unmatched. Germline V lookup: CDR1 LNHDA, CDR2 SQIVND (reference sequence). CDR3 coding DNA: TGTGCCAGTAGTATTCACGGACAGGAGAGCAATCAGCCCCAGCATTTT. The encoded protein is CASSIHGQESNQPQHF.

The chain uses TRBV7-9 and TRBJ2-7; 7 nucleotides align to TRBD2. In germline, CDR1 is SEHNR, CDR2 FQNEAQ (reference sequence). Unmatched junction bases numbered 9, after V lost 7 bases and J lost 6 bases. The CDR3 spans 13 residues. The CDR3 DNA is TGTGCCAGCACCAGCGGGACCTCTTTCGAGCAGTACTTC. This gives the protein CASTSGTSFEQYF.

V usage is TRBV7-9 and J usage is TRBJ2-5; perhaps TRBD2 as D (7 bases). Germline CDR1 and CDR2: SEHNR and FQNEAQ (reference sequence). The CDR3 is 15 residues long. The V and J ends lost 4 bases and 2 bases respectively, with 14 bases between them. The CDR3 loop is CASSWGGSVQETQYF. CDR3 coding DNA: TGTGCCAGCAGCTGGGGGGGCTCGGTGCAAGAGACCCAGTACTTC.

Only a few counts were recorded for this clone. The chain carries TRBV3-1 (or the pseudogene TRBV3-2) and TRBJ2-7; D may be TRBD1 (6 bases). The ends were cut back, 4 bases at V and 3 bases at J, with 10 bases in the middle. The CDR3 loop spans 13 amino acids. Germline lookup yields CDR1 LGHDT and CDR2 YNNKEL (reference sequence). CDR3 sequence: CASSRLDSYEQYF. CDR3 DNA sequence: TGTGCCAGCAGCCGACTGGACAGCTACGAGCAGTACTTC.

The rearrangement links TRBV6-1 to TRBJ1-1; possibly TRBD1 for D (6 bases). The V gene's germline CDR1 is MNHNS and CDR2 SASEGT. The CDR3 is 15 residues long. Trimming cost V 2 bases and J 1 base, with 11 bases left between them. The chain's CDR3 is CASSETRTANTEAFF. The CDR3 DNA follows: TGTGCCAGCAGTGAAACCAGGACAGCGAACACTGAAGCTTTCTTT.

The chain combines TRBV19 with TRBJ1-2; possibly TRBD1 for D (6 bases). This CDR3 region has 14 residues. Germline CDR1 reads LNHDA; CDR2 reads SQIVND (reference sequence). V shed 3 bases and J shed 7 bases, with 15 bases lying between them. The CDR3 nucleotides read TGTGCCAGTAGTATCTCGAGGACAGATCGTGGCTACACCTTC. Translating it yields CASSISRTDRGYTF.

In this sample, this clone turned up a few times. The rearrangement links TRBV19 to TRBJ1-1, with a weak D call TRBD1 (6 bases). CDR3 length equals 14 residues. Trimming removed 3 bases at V and 6 bases at J, with 14 bases between. Germline lookup yields CDR1 LNHDA and CDR2 SQIVND (reference sequence). Written as DNA, the CDR3 is TGTGCCAGTAGTATGGGAGGGGGAGGCTCTGAAGCTTTCTTT. It yields the protein CASSMGGGGSEAFF.

The V call is TRBV28, the J call TRBJ2-1; D may be TRBD1 (6 bases). V was trimmed by 5 bases and J by 9 bases, leaving 17 bases between them. Germline V gives CDR1 MDHEN, CDR2 SYDVKM. The CDR3 spans 14 residues. In DNA form, the CDR3 reads TGTGCCAGCAGTCAGTCCCGGGACATAATTGAGCAGTTCTTC. The encoded protein is CASSQSRDIIEQFF.

This chain joins TRBV4-2 and TRBJ1-4; 9 bases are shared with TRBD1. The CDR3 runs to 14 residues. Looked up from germline, CDR1 is LGHNA and CDR2 is YNFKEQ. Germline trimming cut 1 base from V and 8 bases from J; bases unmatched to any gene: 2. CDR3: CASSQGDRAEKLFF. The CDR3 DNA reads as TGTGCCAGCAGCCAAGGGGACAGGGCGGAAAAACTGTTTTTT.

The chain couples TRBV5-1 to TRBJ2-7, with TRBD2 matching over 7 bases. Germline CDR1 is SGHRS and CDR2 is YFSETQ. V lost 7 bases and J lost 0; bases outside the gene matches: 10. CDR3 length: 15 residues. CDR3 residues: CASQRDWQTSYEQYF. CDR3 nucleotide sequence: TGCGCCAGCCAGCGGGATTGGCAGACCTCCTACGAGCAGTACTTC.

This chain links TRBV9 with TRBJ1-4; 11 bases match TRBD1. This CDR3 region has 14 residues. Trimming removed 2 bases from V and 7 bases from J; junction bases left unmatched: 1. The germline gives CDR1 SGDLS, CDR2 YYNGEE. The CDR3 DNA reads as TGTGCCAGCAGCGTCGGACAGGGGGCTGAAAAACTGTTTTTT. This codes for CASSVGQGAEKLFF. The full variable domain, in which reference TRBV9 and TRBJ1-4 provide the parts outside the CDR3, is DSGVTQTPKHLITATGQRVTLRCSPRSGDLSVYWYQQSLDQGLQFLIQYYNGEERAKGNILERFSAQQFPDLHSELNLSSLELGDSALYFCASSVGQGAEKLFFGSGTQLSVL.

The chain uses TRBV4-1 and TRBJ1-1; D not resolved. Germline CDR1 is MGHRA and CDR2 is YSYEKL. V dropped 0 bases and J dropped 5 bases, with 7 bases sitting between them. The CDR3 spans 13 residues. The CDR3 nucleotides are TGCGCCAGCAGCCAAGATCCCAGAACTGAAGCTTTCTTT. Protein sequence: CASSQDPRTEAFF.

The genes are TRBV5-1 and TRBJ1-1; D gene unclear. The CDR3 extends over 13 amino acids. V was trimmed by 0 bases and J by 6 bases, leaving 9 bases between them. The germline V gene encodes CDR1 SGHRS and CDR2 YFSETQ. The CDR3 nucleotides read TGCGCCAGCAGCTTGGCCGGGTACTCTGAAGCTTTCTTT. It is translated as CASSLAGYSEAFF. The whole variable domain, filled in from reference TRBV5-1 and TRBJ1-1, reads KAGVTQTPRYLIKTRGQQVTLSCSPISGHRSVSWYQQTPGQGLQFLFEYFSETQRNKGNFPGRFSGRQFSNSRSEMNVSTLELGDSALYLCASSLAGYSEAFFGQGTRLTVV.

V is TRBV6-5 and J is TRBJ2-7; D is unresolved. V dropped 0 bases and J dropped 6 bases, with 9 bases sitting between them. The germline gives CDR1 MNHEY, CDR2 SVGAGI. The CDR3 runs 13 residues. Here the CDR3 DNA reads TGTGCCAGCAGTTACTCTGGCTTACGCGAGCAGTACTTC. Amino acid sequence: CASSYSGLREQYF.